Presented here are 18 T cell receptor beta chains from one specimen sequenced in a study of cytomegalovirus exposure and HLA in healthy donors. 60 Vbeta and 13 Jbeta primers were used in PCR. Assay: immunoSEQ multiplex PCR; the TCRdb copy retains only in-frame clones and omits some. Here the sample spans about 280,000 clones, roughly 90% being singletons. The source material was PBMCs. The receptors stem from a woman aged 18-35 years in good health and CMV-seronegative.

This chain uses TRBV30 with TRBJ1-6; D call uncertain. The CDR3 sequence is 14 residues long. The V end was cut by 0 bases, the J end by 12 bases, with 15 bases between. From germline, CDR1 is GTSNPN and CDR2 SVGIG (reference sequence). CDR3: CAWSVGVGGGPLHF. In DNA form, the CDR3 reads TGTGCCTGGAGTGTAGGCGTTGGTGGAGGACCCCTCCACTTT.

The V and J genes are TRBV13 and TRBJ2-5; 16 nucleotides match TRBD2. Germline-derived CDR1 and CDR2 are PRHDT and FYEKMQ (reference sequence). V shed 3 bases and J 5 bases; nucleotides not matched to a gene: 9. This CDR3 has 18 residues. CDR3 amino acids: CASSLEGLAGGDTETQYF. The CDR3 coding sequence is TGTGCCAGCAGCTTGGAGGGACTAGCGGGGGGGGATACGGAGACCCAGTACTTC.

This clone was picked up one time. This chain links TRBV30 with TRBJ1-3, with TRBD1 identical over 7 bases. V lost 5 bases, J lost 1 base, and 5 bases stayed unmatched. The CDR3 length is 14 residues. Germline CDR1 is GTSNPN and CDR2 is SVGIG (reference sequence). The CDR3 protein is CAWSEGASGNTIYF. CDR3 DNA sequence: TGTGCCTGGTCGGAGGGGGCTTCTGGAAACACCATATATTTT.

The chain uses TRBV4-1 and TRBJ2-7, with a weak D call TRBD2 (5 bases). Per germline, CDR1 MGHRA and CDR2 YSYEKL. CDR3 size: 14 residues. V shed 4 bases and J shed 4 bases, with 14 bases lying between them. Written as DNA, the CDR3 is TGCGCCAGCAGCCTCTATGCGGGTACTTACGAGCAGTACTTC. It is translated as CASSLYAGTYEQYF.

The chain combines TRBV19 with TRBJ1-6, with 8 bases aligning to TRBD1. The CDR3 contains 15 residues. Germline V gives CDR1 LNHDA, CDR2 SQIVND (reference sequence). V lost 6 bases and J lost 7; bases outside the gene matches: 8. Written as DNA, the CDR3 is TGTGCCAGTAGAAATACAGGGGGACCAAATTCACCCCTCCACTTT. Translating it yields CASRNTGGPNSPLHF.

This rearrangement joins TRBV19 to TRBJ2-3, with TRBD2 as a possible D gene (5 bases). V lost 8 bases and J lost 5, with 14 bases in between. CDR1 and CDR2 (germline): LNHDA, SQIVND (reference sequence). CDR3 length: 13 amino acids. CDR3 amino acids: CASGPGNLDTQYF. In DNA, the CDR3 is TGTGCCAGTGGTCCGGGGAACTTAGATACGCAGTATTTT.

The chain links TRBV4-2 to TRBJ1-2; D unclear. V lost 1 base to trimming and J lost 9 bases, with 12 bases between them. Germline CDR1 and CDR2: LGHNA and YNFKEQ. The CDR3 has 13 amino acids. DNA of the CDR3: TGTGCCAGCAGCCAAGGGGCCCAGGATAGCTACACCTTC. It encodes CASSQGAQDSYTF.

This chain joins TRBV5-8 and TRBJ1-5; a weak D match, TRBD1 (6 bases). V lost 3 bases to trimming and J lost 3 bases, with 13 bases between them. The germline V gene encodes CDR1 SGHTS and CDR2 YDEGEE. CDR3 length: 15 amino acids. The DNA for the CDR3 is TGTGCCAGCAGCTATTTGCGGGGGCCCAATCAGCCCCAGCATTTT. It is translated as CASSYLRGPNQPQHF.

The genes are TRBV5-1 and TRBJ1-2; D gene unclear. The germline gives CDR1 SGHRS, CDR2 YFSETQ. The CDR3 length is 15 residues. V shed 0 bases and J shed 8 bases, with 17 bases lying between them. CDR3 DNA: TGCGCCAGCAGCTTGGGGCCAGCCCTAACTATGGGCTACACCTTC. As protein: CASSLGPALTMGYTF.

V is TRBV5-4 and J is TRBJ2-7, with 8 bases identical to TRBD1. Germline V lookup: CDR1 SGHNT, CDR2 YYREEE (reference sequence). J was trimmed by 2 bases and V by 5 bases; bases with no gene match: 3. This CDR3 has 13 residues. The CDR3 nucleotides are TGTGCCAGCAGTTCGACAGGGGCCTACGAGCAGTACTTC. Translating it yields CASSSTGAYEQYF.

This clone was found once. This rearrangement joins TRBV11-3 to TRBJ2-1, with 9 positions matching TRBD1. Germline V gene data show CDR1 as SGHNT and CDR2 as YENEEA. This CDR3 is built from 15 residues. V shed 5 bases and J 4 bases; nucleotides not matched to a gene: 6. Written as DNA, the CDR3 is TGTGCCAGCAGCCACAGACAGGGGGGTTACAATGAGCAGTTCTTC. Amino acid sequence: CASSHRQGGYNEQFF.

The chain links TRBV4-1 to TRBJ2-7; no definite D call. CDR1 and CDR2 from the germline V gene are MGHRA and YSYEKL. Trimming removed 1 base at V and 1 base at J, with 11 bases between. The CDR3 has 15 residues. CDR3 nucleotides: TGCGCCAGCAGCCAAGCCCAGACACAGTCCTACGAGCAGTACTTC. It is translated as CASSQAQTQSYEQYF.

The rearrangement links TRBV2 to TRBJ1-2, with TRBD1 identical over 11 bases. Germline CDR1 reads SNHLY; CDR2 reads FYNNEI. The CDR3 spans 15 residues. The J segment lost 7 bases and the V segment lost 2 bases, leaving 6 bases of the junction unmatched. The CDR3 here is CASSESRTGGGGYTF. CDR3 bases: TGTGCCAGCAGTGAATCAAGGACAGGGGGCGGTGGCTACACCTTC.

The chain links TRBV2 to TRBJ2-3; TRBD2 agrees at 8 bases. CDR3 length: 15 amino acids. Germline V lookup: CDR1 SNHLY, CDR2 FYNNEI. Trimming took 6 bases from V and 2 from J; bases not matched to a gene: 7. In nucleotides, the CDR3 is TGTGCCAGCAGGGTAGCGGGGCCAAACACAGATACGCAGTATTTT. Translating it yields CASRVAGPNTDTQYF. The full variable domain, completed using reference TRBV2 and TRBJ2-3, is EPEVTQTPSHQVTQMGQEVILRCVPISNHLYFYWYRQILGQKVEFLVSFYNNEISEKSEIFDDQFSVERPDGSNFTLKIRSTKLEDSAMYFCASRVAGPNTDTQYFGPGTRLTVL.

As to this clone: A junction boundary mismatches the germline segment, possibly from a read error. Other nucleotide sequences in the sample specify the same CDR3. This sequence joins TRBV10-3 and TRBJ1-6; 7 nucleotides agree with TRBD1. Germline CDR1 ENHRY, CDR2 SYGVKD. This CDR3 has 16 amino acids. The CDR3 sequence: CATRDSGFSDNSPLHF. The CDR3 bases are TGTGCCACAAGGGACAGCGGTTTCTCGGATAATTCCCCCCTCCACTTT.

This clone turned up a few times. J is TRBJ1-2 and V is TRBV6-6; perhaps TRBD1 as D (6 bases). Looked up from germline, CDR1 is MNHNY and CDR2 is SVGAGI (reference sequence). V was cut by 0 bases and J by 4 bases, with 6 bases left in between. This CDR3 is built from 13 residues. CDR3 in amino acids: CASSYSDSYGYTF. The CDR3 region has the DNA TGTGCCAGCAGTTACTCGGACAGCTATGGCTACACCTTC.

Worth noting for this clone: The junction and the germline gene differ at one end; a read error may be behind it. The gene calls are TRBV7-9 and TRBJ2-2; D not resolved. Germline-derived CDR1 and CDR2 are SEHNR and FQNEAQ (reference sequence). This CDR3 is 14 amino acids long. CDR3: CASTLSYGTGELFF. The CDR3, as DNA: TGTGCCAGCACCTTATCATACGGCACCGGGGAGCTGTTTTTT.

V and J are TRBV27 and TRBJ1-1; no clear D. Trimming removed 1 base at V and 4 bases at J, with 10 bases between. This CDR3 is built from 14 residues. CDR1 MNHEY and CDR2 SMNVEV come from the germline V gene (reference sequence). CDR3 sequence: CASSLFEGSTEAFF. Here the CDR3 DNA reads TGTGCCAGCAGTTTATTCGAAGGGAGCACTGAAGCTTTCTTT.